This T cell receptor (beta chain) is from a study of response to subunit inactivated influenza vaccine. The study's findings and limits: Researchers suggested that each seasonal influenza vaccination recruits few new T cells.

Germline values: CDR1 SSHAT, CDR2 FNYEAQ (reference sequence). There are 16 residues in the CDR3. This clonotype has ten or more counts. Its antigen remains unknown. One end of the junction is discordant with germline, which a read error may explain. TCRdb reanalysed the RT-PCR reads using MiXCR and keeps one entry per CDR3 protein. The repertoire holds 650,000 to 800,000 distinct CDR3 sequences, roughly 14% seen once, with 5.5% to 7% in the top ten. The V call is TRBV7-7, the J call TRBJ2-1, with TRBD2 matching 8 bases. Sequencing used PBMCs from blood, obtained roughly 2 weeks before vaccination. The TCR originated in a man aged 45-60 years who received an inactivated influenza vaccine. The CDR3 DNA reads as TGTGCTAGCAGCTTACTAACGGGGGGGGGGATCAATGAGCAGTTCTTC. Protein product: CASSLLTGGGINEQFF.